Listed below are T cell receptor beta chains from one sample, sequenced in a study of blood T cell repertoires in COVID-19. Assay: immunoSEQ multiplex PCR; the TCRdb copy retains only in-frame clones and omits some. The repertoire holds roughly 190,000 clones, with 70% to 90% as singletons. Sequencing used peripheral blood. Receptors were obtained from a woman between 55 and 75 years old with COVID-19, enrolled during active disease. Each CDR3 is given with its conserved first and last residue. Fields, in order: D gene, clone size, J gene, V gene, CDR3 length, CDR3 protein, CDR3 DNA. The D gene is left open where the match is weak. Expanded clones are given a class, and other clones once, few, many or no size at all.

d_call: -
clone_size: few
j_call: TRBJ2-7
v_call: TRBV27
cdr3_length: 14
cdr3_aa: CASSLFGSSYEQYF
cdr3_nt: TGTGCCAGCAGTTTATTCGGGAGCTCCTACGAGCAGTACTTC

d_call: TRBD1
clone_size: -
j_call: TRBJ2-3
v_call: TRBV5-1
cdr3_length: 14
cdr3_aa: CASSWGQGADTQYF
cdr3_nt: TGCGCCAGCAGCTGGGGACAGGGGGCAGATACGCAGTATTTT

d_call: -
clone_size: -
j_call: TRBJ1-1
v_call: TRBV4-2
cdr3_length: 15
cdr3_aa: CASSQDTARVTEAFF
cdr3_nt: TGTGCCAGCAGCCAAGATACGGCCAGGGTGACTGAAGCTTTCTTT

d_call: -
clone_size: once
j_call: TRBJ2-1
v_call: TRBV30
cdr3_length: 16
cdr3_aa: CAWSVALSGGPNEQFF
cdr3_nt: TGTGCCTGGAGTGTAGCGCTCTCGGGGGGCCCAAATGAGCAGTTCTTC

d_call: TRBD2
clone_size: -
j_call: TRBJ2-1
v_call: TRBV7-2
cdr3_length: 15
cdr3_aa: CASSLRTSFYNEQFF
cdr3_nt: TGTGCCAGCAGCTTGCGGACTAGTTTTTACAATGAGCAGTTCTTC

d_call: TRBD1
clone_size: -
j_call: TRBJ1-3
v_call: TRBV9
cdr3_length: 15
cdr3_aa: CASSVGTDSGNTIYF
cdr3_nt: TGTGCCAGCAGCGTCGGGACAGACTCTGGAAACACCATATATTTT

d_call: TRBD1
clone_size: -
j_call: TRBJ1-5
v_call: TRBV19
cdr3_length: 17
cdr3_aa: CASTTGQARTVGQPQHF
cdr3_nt: TGTGCCAGTACCACAGGACAGGCTAGGACGGTAGGACAGCCCCAGCATTTT

d_call: TRBD2
clone_size: -
j_call: TRBJ2-3
v_call: TRBV25-1
cdr3_length: 15
cdr3_aa: CASSLGLAGTDTQYF
cdr3_nt: TGTGCCAGCAGTCTCGGACTAGCGGGAACAGATACGCAGTATTTT

d_call: -
clone_size: -
j_call: TRBJ2-7
v_call: TRBV18
cdr3_length: 17
cdr3_aa: CASSPPGQRTSLYEQYF
cdr3_nt: TGTGCCAGCTCCCCTCCGGGACAGAGGACTAGCCTCTACGAGCAGTACTTC

d_call: -
clone_size: -
j_call: TRBJ1-2
v_call: TRBV30
cdr3_length: 14
cdr3_aa: CAWSRRARIYGYTF
cdr3_nt: TGTGCCTGGAGTAGGAGGGCGAGGATCTATGGCTACACCTTC

d_call: TRBD1
clone_size: -
j_call: TRBJ2-7
v_call: TRBV27
cdr3_length: 14
cdr3_aa: CASRAGTGHYEQYF
cdr3_nt: TGTGCCAGCAGAGCCGGGACAGGCCATTACGAGCAGTACTTC

d_call: TRBD1
clone_size: -
j_call: TRBJ1-6
v_call: TRBV28
cdr3_length: 14
cdr3_aa: CASSLRTGRSPLHF
cdr3_nt: TGTGCCAGCAGTTTAAGGACAGGGCGTTCACCCCTCCACTTT

d_call: TRBD2
clone_size: once
j_call: TRBJ2-7
v_call: TRBV3-1/TRBV3-2
cdr3_length: 14
cdr3_aa: CASSLGTSTYEQYF
cdr3_nt: TGTGCCAGCAGCCTAGGGACTAGCACCTACGAGCAGTACTTC

d_call: TRBD2
clone_size: -
j_call: TRBJ2-1
v_call: TRBV7-7
cdr3_length: 15
cdr3_aa: CASSLEAGGDNEQFF
cdr3_nt: TGTGCTAGCAGCTTAGAGGCGGGAGGGGACAATGAGCAGTTCTTC

d_call: -
clone_size: -
j_call: TRBJ1-2
v_call: TRBV30
cdr3_length: 13
cdr3_aa: CAWSGSANYGYTF
cdr3_nt: TGTGCCTGGAGTGGAAGCGCTAACTATGGCTACACCTTC

d_call: TRBD1
clone_size: -
j_call: TRBJ1-5
v_call: TRBV4-1
cdr3_length: 16
cdr3_aa: CASSQEGTGVGQPQHF
cdr3_nt: TGCGCCAGCAGCCAAGAGGGGACAGGGGTCGGGCAGCCCCAGCATTTT

d_call: -
clone_size: -
j_call: TRBJ1-2
v_call: TRBV9
cdr3_length: 15
cdr3_aa: CASSVVDTPGYGYTF
cdr3_nt: TGTGCCAGCAGCGTAGTGGACACTCCGGGCTATGGCTACACCTTC

d_call: -
clone_size: -
j_call: TRBJ2-1
v_call: TRBV6-5
cdr3_length: 14
cdr3_aa: CASGGRSSYNEQFF
cdr3_nt: TGTGCCAGTGGAGGGAGGAGCTCCTACAATGAGCAGTTCTTC

d_call: TRBD2
clone_size: -
j_call: TRBJ2-7
v_call: TRBV2
cdr3_length: 16
cdr3_aa: CASTRLAGEASYEQYF
cdr3_nt: TGTGCCAGCACCAGGTTGGCGGGAGAGGCCTCCTACGAGCAGTACTTC

d_call: TRBD1
clone_size: -
j_call: TRBJ1-2
v_call: TRBV4-1
cdr3_length: 16
cdr3_aa: CASSHGPGTGAYGYTF
cdr3_nt: TGCGCCAGCAGCCACGGCCCCGGGACAGGGGCTTATGGCTACACCTTC

d_call: TRBD1
clone_size: -
j_call: TRBJ2-7
v_call: TRBV19
cdr3_length: 13
cdr3_aa: CASTTGGSYEQYF
cdr3_nt: TGTGCCAGTACAACAGGGGGCTCCTACGAGCAGTACTTC

d_call: -
clone_size: -
j_call: TRBJ1-2
v_call: TRBV4-3
cdr3_length: 14
cdr3_aa: CASSTTHINYGYTF
cdr3_nt: TGCGCCAGCAGCACAACGCACATTAACTATGGCTACACCTTC

d_call: -
clone_size: -
j_call: TRBJ1-2
v_call: TRBV7-2
cdr3_length: 15
cdr3_aa: CASSLRAGANYGYTF
cdr3_nt: TGTGCCAGCAGCTTGCGGGCAGGAGCTAACTATGGCTACACCTTC

d_call: -
clone_size: -
j_call: TRBJ2-7
v_call: TRBV19
cdr3_length: 13
cdr3_aa: CASSYRVSYEQYF
cdr3_nt: TGTGCCAGTAGTTACAGGGTATCCTACGAGCAGTACTTC